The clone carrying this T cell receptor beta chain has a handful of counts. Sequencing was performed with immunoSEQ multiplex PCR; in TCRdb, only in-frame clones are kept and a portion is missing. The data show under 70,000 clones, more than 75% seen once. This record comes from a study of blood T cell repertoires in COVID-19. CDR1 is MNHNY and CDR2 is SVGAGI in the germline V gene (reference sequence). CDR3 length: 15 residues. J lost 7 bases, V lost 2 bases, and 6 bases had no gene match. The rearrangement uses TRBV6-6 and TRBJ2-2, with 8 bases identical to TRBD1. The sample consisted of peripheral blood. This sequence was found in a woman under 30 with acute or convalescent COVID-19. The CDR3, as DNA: TGTGCCAGCAGTTACGCGAGACAGGGGAGCGGGGAGCTGTTTTTT. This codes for CASSYARQGSGELFF.